The next 25 T cell receptor beta chains were all read from a single sample in a study of blood T cell repertoires in COVID-19. Produced via immunoSEQ multiplex PCR; TCRdb's table is partial and in-frame only. This table holds 50,000 to 65,000 clones, nearly 90% found once. Sequencing used peripheral blood. These receptors came from a man aged 45-65 years with active COVID-19.

The chain employs TRBV24-1 and TRBJ2-3; D not resolved. The V end lost 4 bases, the J end lost 4 bases, and 11 bases lay between the germline ends. This CDR3 spans 14 amino acids. The V gene's germline CDR1 is KGHDR and CDR2 SFDVKD. Here the CDR3 reads CATSDGFRPDTQYF. In DNA form, the CDR3 reads TGTGCCACCAGTGACGGGTTCCGGCCAGATACGCAGTATTTT.

The chain uses TRBV27 and TRBJ1-2; no clear D. The germline V gene encodes CDR1 MNHEY and CDR2 SMNVEV (reference sequence). There are 15 residues in the CDR3. V gave up 6 bases and J gave up 7 bases, with 21 bases separating them. Here the CDR3 DNA reads TGTGCCAGCAGCTCCCCCCGGGAGCCGGAACCTGGCTACACCTTC. Its translation: CASSSPREPEPGYTF.

As DNA, the CDR3 is TGTGCCAGCAGCTTATTTGGGACAGCGGCGGGAAACACCATATATTTT. Translating gives CASSLFGTAAGNTIYF. V and J are TRBV7-6 and TRBJ1-3, with 7 positions matching TRBD1. Germline V gives CDR1 SGHVS, CDR2 FNYEAQ. CDR3 length: 16 residues. Losses at the gene ends were 2 bases for V and 4 bases for J; bases not matched to a gene: 8.

This clone was seen a single time. The rearrangement links TRBV6-5 to TRBJ1-5; tentative D call: TRBD1 (5 bases). Germline-derived CDR1 and CDR2 are MNHEY and SVGAGI. Trimming shortened V by 6 bases and J by 6 bases, and 15 bases separated the two germline ends. The CDR3 is 14 amino acids. The CDR3: CASRIREGAQPQHF. The DNA for the CDR3 is TGTGCCAGCAGGATCAGGGAAGGCGCTCAGCCCCAGCATTTT.

This sequence joins TRBV13 and TRBJ1-6; tentatively, D is TRBD1 (6 bases). Germline CDR1 and CDR2: PRHDT and FYEKMQ (reference sequence). This CDR3 region has 17 residues. The ends were cut back, 0 bases at V and 0 bases at J, with 9 bases in the middle. The DNA for the CDR3 is TGTGCCAGCAGCTTAGGGACGGACAGCTCCTATAATTCACCCCTCCACTTT. Amino acids: CASSLGTDSSYNSPLHF.

The rearrangement joins TRBV4-3 to TRBJ1-2; 9 bases are shared with TRBD1. The CDR3 runs to 15 residues. Germline-derived CDR1 and CDR2 are LGHNA and YSLEER. J lost 1 base, V lost 6 bases, and 6 bases had no gene match. This CDR3 reads CASSPGTGNNYGYTF. The CDR3 DNA sequence: TGCGCCAGCAGTCCCGGGACAGGGAATAACTATGGCTACACCTTC.

V and J are TRBV10-1 and TRBJ2-7, with D tentatively TRBD2 (7 bases). V dropped 0 bases and J dropped 3 bases, with 15 bases sitting between them. Germline V gene lookup returns CDR1 WNHNN and CDR2 SYGVQD (reference sequence). The CDR3 extends over 16 amino acids. CDR3: CASSESGTGRVYEQYF. The CDR3, as DNA: TGCGCCAGCAGTGAGTCTGGAACAGGGAGGGTCTACGAGCAGTACTTC.

This clone has just one count. The chain is built from TRBV6-1 and TRBJ2-1; possible D gene TRBD2, 5 bases. The CDR3 covers 15 residues. The germline gives CDR1 MNHNS, CDR2 SASEGT. The V and J ends lost 0 bases and 12 bases respectively, with 18 bases between them. The CDR3 sequence is CASSEAPRALTGQFF. The CDR3 nucleotides read TGTGCCAGCAGTGAAGCGCCGAGGGCTCTTACGGGGCAGTTCTTC.

J is TRBJ2-7 and V is TRBV9; 8 nucleotides agree with TRBD1. In germline, CDR1 is SGDLS, CDR2 YYNGEE. The CDR3 has 14 residues. Trimming removed 6 bases from V and 5 bases from J; junction bases left unmatched: 10. CDR3: CASNPTGVRDEQYF. The CDR3 coding sequence is TGTGCCAGCAACCCGACAGGGGTTAGGGACGAGCAGTACTTC.

This chain uses TRBV5-4 with TRBJ2-1, with 10 bases identical to TRBD2. The CDR3 is made up of 17 amino acids. J lost 6 bases, V lost 4 bases, and 13 bases had no gene match. Per germline, CDR1 SGHNT and CDR2 YYREEE (reference sequence). In nucleotides, the CDR3 is TGTGCCAGCAGCCCCGGAGCCGGGCAGCGGGGGGGCAATGAGCAGTTCTTC. Protein: CASSPGAGQRGGNEQFF.

The chain links TRBV18 to TRBJ2-7, with TRBD1 as a possible D gene (5 bases). V lost 3 bases and J 2 bases, leaving 8 bases between the germline ends. CDR3 length: 13 amino acids. Germline V gene lookup returns CDR1 KGHSH and CDR2 LQKENI. The CDR3 is CASSPSGTYEQYF. CDR3 in DNA: TGTGCCAGCTCACCCTCAGGGACCTACGAGCAGTACTTC.

The CDR3: CASRHKLAGGYNEQFF. The CDR3 nucleotides read TGTGCAAGTCGCCACAAGCTAGCGGGGGGGTACAATGAGCAGTTCTTC. The chain couples TRBV12-2 to TRBJ2-1; the table's D call, TRBD2, was not checked against the DNA. TRBV12-2 is listed as a pseudogene. This CDR3 comprises 16 residues.

The chain couples TRBV10-3 to TRBJ2-2, with 9 bases aligning to TRBD2. The CDR3 is 13 amino acids. The V gene's germline CDR1 is ENHRY and CDR2 SYGVKD. The V gene end was trimmed by 6 bases and the J gene end by 6 bases; junction bases not matched to a gene: 2. DNA of the CDR3: TGTGCCATCAGGCCTAGCGGGGCCGGGGAGCTGTTTTTT. Protein: CAIRPSGAGELFF.

The sample holds one count of this clone. J is TRBJ2-6 and V is TRBV10-3, with D possibly TRBD1 on 6 matching bases. V was trimmed by 10 bases and J by 4 bases, leaving 14 bases between them. The V gene's germline CDR1 is ENHRY and CDR2 SYGVKD. The CDR3 is made up of 14 amino acids. CDR3 in DNA: TGTGCCACCGTACAGGGTTTCGGGGCCAACGTCCTGACTTTC. It yields the protein CATVQGFGANVLTF.

This clone came up once. A read error may account for a junction end that differs from germline. The rearrangement joins TRBV5-5 to TRBJ1-2; no clear D. The CDR3 has 11 amino acids. CDR1 SGHKS and CDR2 YYEKEE come from the germline V gene (reference sequence). CDR3 in DNA: TGTGCCAGCAGTTTGGCGGTTGGCTACACCTTC. This translates into CASSLAVGYTF.

In this sample, this clone turned up a few times. Other nucleotide sequences in the sample specify the same CDR3. V is TRBV7-9 and J is TRBJ2-3, with D possibly being TRBD1 (5 bases). This CDR3 region has 14 residues. Looked up from germline, CDR1 is SEHNR and CDR2 is FQNEAQ (reference sequence). V lost 1 base to trimming and J lost 0 bases, with 5 bases between them. The CDR3 region has the DNA TGTGCCAGCAGCTTAGAGGGGAGCACAGATACGCAGTATTTT. As protein: CASSLEGSTDTQYF. Combining the CDR3 with reference TRBV7-9 and TRBJ2-3 gives the whole variable domain DTGVSQNPRHKITKRGQNVTFRCDPISEHNRLYWYRQTLGQGPEFLTYFQNEAQLEKSRLLSDRFSAERPKGSFSTLEIQRTEQGDSAMYLCASSLEGSTDTQYFGPGTRLTVL.

The chain couples TRBV5-5 to TRBJ2-1; D is uncertain. Germline V gene sequence: CDR1 SGHKS, CDR2 YYEKEE (reference sequence). The CDR3 runs to 12 residues. Between the trimmed V and J ends, which lost 0 bases and 9 bases, there was a span of 7 bases. The CDR3 region has the DNA TGTGCCAGCAGCTTGGTCTCGGGTGAGCAGTTCTTC. It specifies CASSLVSGEQFF.

The chain carries TRBV7-2 and TRBJ2-7; 11 bases fit TRBD1. In germline, CDR1 is SGHTA, CDR2 FQGNSA. With 1 base clipped from V and 3 bases from J, the junction kept 2 bases outside the gene matches. The CDR3 length is 15 residues. The CDR3 is CASSLVGTGGYEQYF. The CDR3, as DNA: TGTGCCAGCAGCTTAGTCGGGACAGGGGGCTACGAGCAGTACTTC.

The V call is TRBV6-5, the J call TRBJ1-2; D ambiguous. The CDR3 is made up of 13 amino acids. Deletions cut 3 bases from V and 4 bases from J, with 9 bases between. The germline CDR1 and CDR2 sequences are MNHEY and SVGAGI. The CDR3 reads CASSYGSPYGYTF. For the CDR3, the DNA is TGTGCCAGCAGTTATGGGAGTCCCTATGGCTACACCTTC.

The CDR3 sequence: CAWRGGTEAFF. CDR3 nucleotides: TGTGCCTGGAGGGGAGGCACTGAAGCTTTCTTT. The rearrangement uses TRBV30 and TRBJ1-1; no firm D call. V was trimmed by 3 bases and J by 4 bases, leaving 6 bases between them. The CDR3 is made up of 11 amino acids. Germline V CDR1 and CDR2: GTSNPN, SVGIG (reference sequence).

The chain has TRBV3-1 (or the pseudogene TRBV3-2) and TRBJ2-7; 8 bases fit TRBD2. CDR1 and CDR2 (germline): LGHDT, YNNKEL (reference sequence). The CDR3 spans 16 residues. V dropped 1 base and J dropped 2; count of bases not matched to a gene: 7. DNA for the CDR3: TGTGCCAGCAGCCAAGTTGGGGGCGGGGGGACCTACGAGCAGTACTTC. Its translation: CASSQVGGGGTYEQYF.

CDR3 bases: TGCGCCAGCACTTCTGGACAGCCCAACACCGGGGAGCTGTTTTTT. Its protein is CASTSGQPNTGELFF. The gene calls are TRBV5-1 and TRBJ2-2, with D tentatively TRBD1 (6 bases). Germline V gives CDR1 SGHRS, CDR2 YFSETQ. There are 15 residues in the CDR3. V dropped 6 bases and J dropped 2 bases, with 14 bases sitting between them.

The CDR3 DNA is TGTGCCAGCAGCGTAGGACAGGGAAGGGCCAACGTCCTGACTTTC. It codes for CASSVGQGRANVLTF. V gene TRBV9 combines with J gene TRBJ2-6, with 7 nucleotides matching TRBD1. J was trimmed by 5 bases and V by 0 bases; bases with no gene match: 2. This CDR3 spans 15 amino acids. Germline V CDR1 and CDR2: SGDLS, YYNGEE. Using reference TRBV9 and TRBJ2-6 for the parts outside the CDR3, the full variable domain is DSGVTQTPKHLITATGQRVTLRCSPRSGDLSVYWYQQSLDQGLQFLIQYYNGEERAKGNILERFSAQQFPDLHSELNLSSLELGDSALYFCASSVGQGRANVLTFGAGSRLTVL.

V is TRBV11-2 and J is TRBJ2-1; 10 bases map to TRBD2. The ends lost 1 base at V and 6 bases at J; junction bases unmatched: 6. This CDR3 region has 16 residues. Germline loops: CDR1 SGHAT, CDR2 FQNNGV. The DNA for the CDR3 is TGTGCCAGCAGCTTAGTCGGACTAGCGGCCTTCAATGAGCAGTTCTTC. It translates to CASSLVGLAAFNEQFF.

In this sample, this clone turned up once. This chain uses TRBV7-2 with TRBJ1-5; D gene unclear. There are 14 residues in the CDR3. Trimming shortened V by 5 bases and J by 0 bases, and 8 bases separated the two germline ends. Germline loops: CDR1 SGHTA, CDR2 FQGNSA. The CDR3 DNA reads TGTGCCAGCAGCCTAGACACTAGCAATCAGCCCCAGCATTTT. Translating gives CASSLDTSNQPQHF.